A selection of T cell receptor beta chains follows, all from one sample in a study of CD8+ T cells in alopecia areata. Data came from immunoSEQ multiplex PCR; TCRdb stores just in-frame clones and leaves some out. The profile shows 120,000 or so clones, around 60% of them singletons. Sample: CD4+ T cells sorted from blood, taken at week 0. The source is a human donor with alopecia areata. Both conserved end residues are part of each CDR3. D genes are given only for firm matches. The size entry is marked missing in some rows and otherwise reads once, few, many or a size class.

TRBJ1-2,TRBV5-1,TRBD1,.,CASSSGQVIDYGYTF,TGCGCCAGCAGCAGTGGACAGGTGATTGACTATGGCTACACCTTC
TRBJ1-3,TRBV7-2,.,.,CASSLYRGDAGNTIYF,TGTGCCAGCAGCTTATACCGGGGGGACGCTGGAAACACCATATATTTT
TRBJ2-1,TRBV5-1,.,.,CASSYVDRNNEQFF,TGCGCCAGCAGCTACGTCGACAGGAACAATGAGCAGTTCTTC
TRBJ2-2,TRBV15,TRBD1,.,CATSRNRGTGELFF,TGTGCCACCAGCAGGAACAGGGGCACCGGGGAGCTGTTTTTT
TRBJ2-5,TRBV7-9,TRBD2,few,CASSVLGLTSGFEETQYF,TGTGCCAGCAGCGTATTAGGGCTGACTAGCGGATTTGAAGAGACCCAGTACTTC
TRBJ2-3,TRBV7-2,.,few,CASSLRRTDTQYF,TGTGCCAGCAGCCTAAGGCGGACAGATACGCAGTATTTT
TRBJ1-1,TRBV7-2,.,.,CASSLSPGNTEAFF,TGTGCCAGCAGCTTATCCCCAGGGAACACTGAAGCTTTCTTT
TRBJ2-7,TRBV5-1,.,few,CASSLWRDNTYEQYF,TGCGCCAGCAGCTTGTGGCGGGACAATACCTACGAGCAGTACTTC
TRBJ2-3,TRBV19,TRBD2,.,CASNEGLAGVDTQYF,TGTGCCAGTAACGAGGGACTAGCGGGGGTAGATACGCAGTATTTT
TRBJ2-7,TRBV6-6,TRBD1,.,CASRHRDRVSYEQYF,TGTGCCAGCAGGCACCGGGACAGGGTATCCTACGAGCAGTACTTC
TRBJ2-7,TRBV30,.,.,CAWSVKGYEQYF,TGTGCCTGGAGTGTTAAGGGGTACGAGCAGTACTTC
TRBJ2-5,TRBV5-8,TRBD2,.,CASSLLLAGQETQYF,TGTGCCAGCAGCCTTCTACTAGCGGGGCAAGAGACCCAGTACTTC
TRBJ1-1,TRBV4-2,.,.,CASSQDPDVHTEAFF,TGTGCCAGCAGCCAAGACCCAGACGTACACACTGAAGCTTTCTTT
TRBJ2-7,TRBV5-1,TRBD2,few,CASSPTGRGMAYEQYF,TGCGCCAGCAGCCCTACCGGGCGGGGGATGGCTTACGAGCAGTACTTC
TRBJ2-7,TRBV7-2,.,.,CASSLPPGYEQYF,TGTGCCAGCAGCTTACCCCCCGGGTACGAGCAGTACTTC
TRBJ1-1,TRBV5-4,.,.,CASSLAPRDTEAFF,TGTGCCAGCAGCTTGGCCCCCAGAGACACTGAAGCTTTCTTT
TRBJ2-3,TRBV7-3,TRBD2,.,CASSLLATGTSGRDF,TGTGCCAGCAGCTTACTAGCGACCGGGACTAGCGGGAGGGATTTT
TRBJ2-5,TRBV11-2,.,.,CASSPQGSETQYF,TGTGCCAGCAGCCCTCAGGGGAGTGAGACCCAGTACTTC
TRBJ2-5,TRBV10-3,TRBD1,.,CAISETTGETQYF,TGTGCCATCAGTGAGACGACAGGGGAGACCCAGTACTTC
TRBJ1-2,TRBV5-1,.,.,CASSLGAKGEGYTF,TGCGCCAGCAGCTTGGGGGCCAAAGGGGAGGGCTACACCTTC
TRBJ1-5,TRBV5-6,TRBD1,.,CASSSGQGIQPQHF,TGTGCCAGCAGTTCGGGACAGGGTATTCAGCCCCAGCATTTT
TRBJ2-7,TRBV5-1,TRBD2,.,CASSLRTSGIYEQYF,TGCGCCAGCAGCCTACGGACTAGCGGAATTTACGAGCAGTACTTC
TRBJ1-5,TRBV27,TRBD1,.,CASRRTGRNQPQHF,TGTGCCAGCAGGCGGACAGGGCGCAATCAGCCCCAGCATTTT
TRBJ2-7,TRBV30,.,.,CAWSVGGPTYEQYF,TGTGCCTGGAGTGTAGGGGGGCCCACCTACGAGCAGTACTTC
TRBJ2-3,TRBV10-3,.,.,CAISDPDFRTDTQYF,TGTGCCATCAGTGACCCCGACTTTAGGACAGATACGCAGTATTTT
TRBJ1-1,TRBV5-1,TRBD1,.,CASSVGDRQGTEAFF,TGCGCCAGCAGCGTAGGGGACAGGCAGGGCACTGAAGCTTTCTTT
TRBJ2-5,TRBV5-6,.,.,CASSLAPSRGYQETQYF,TGTGCCAGCAGCTTGGCCCCTTCCCGAGGGTACCAAGAGACCCAGTACTTC
TRBJ2-7,TRBV5-1,.,.,CASSLNPQSYEQYF,TGCGCCAGCAGCCTGAATCCACAGTCCTACGAGCAGTACTTC
TRBJ2-3,TRBV10-3,.,once,CAISERGSTDTQYF,TGTGCCATCAGTGAGAGGGGTAGCACAGATACGCAGTATTTT
TRBJ2-7,TRBV7-2,.,.,CASSLVIRSYEQYF,TGTGCCAGCAGCTTAGTCATTCGCTCCTACGAGCAGTACTTC
TRBJ2-1,TRBV11-2,.,.,CASSLGAGPSNEQFF,TGTGCCAGCAGCTTAGGGGCGGGGCCCTCCAATGAGCAGTTCTTC
TRBJ2-7,TRBV10-1,.,.,CASSEEGTAESSYEQYF,TGCGCCAGCAGTGAGGAAGGGACCGCCGAAAGCTCCTACGAGCAGTACTTC
TRBJ1-2,TRBV6-5,TRBD1,few,CASSNRDREAHGYTF,TGTGCCAGCAGTAACCGGGACAGGGAAGCTCATGGCTACACCTTC
TRBJ1-1,TRBV5-1,.,few,CASSLDRVVGTEAFF,TGCGCCAGCAGCTTGGACAGGGTTGTCGGCACTGAAGCTTTCTTT
TRBJ1-3,TRBV29-1,.,once,CSVGWGSGNTIYF,TGCAGCGTTGGGTGGGGCTCTGGAAACACCATATATTTT
TRBJ2-7,TRBV15,TRBD1,few,CATSRKLLPQGARHEQYF,TGTGCCACCAGCAGAAAACTACTGCCCCAGGGGGCGAGGCACGAGCAGTACTTC
TRBJ2-7,TRBV28,.,.,CASKTGTYEQYF,TGTGCCAGCAAGACAGGTACCTACGAGCAGTACTTC
TRBJ2-1,TRBV15,.,.,CATSRMTLGEQFF,TGTGCCACCAGCAGAATGACCCTAGGAGAGCAGTTCTTC
TRBJ2-3,TRBV4-3,.,.,CASSQDISNPDTQYF,TGCGCCAGCAGCCAAGATATCTCTAACCCAGATACGCAGTATTTT
TRBJ2-5,TRBV6-5,.,once,CASSYSPRWHQYF,TGTGCCAGCAGTTACTCGCCCCGGTGGCACCAGTACTTC
TRBJ1-2,TRBV6-1,TRBD1,.,CANRPPGDRNYGYTF,TGTGCCAACCGCCCACCCGGGGACAGGAACTATGGCTACACCTTC
TRBJ2-6,TRBV19,TRBD1,.,CASSISSDRGRISGANVLTF,TGTGCCAGTAGTATTAGCTCGGACAGGGGGCGGATATCAGGGGCCAACGTCCTGACTTTC
TRBJ1-2,TRBV5-4,.,.,CASSLARPGDHIYGYTF,TGTGCCAGCAGCTTGGCCAGGCCAGGCGATCATATCTATGGCTACACCTTC
TRBJ1-6,TRBV27,.,.,CASSSRGAPDNSPLHF,TGTGCCAGCAGTTCAAGGGGTGCCCCGGATAATTCACCCCTCCACTTT
TRBJ2-1,TRBV30,.,.,CAWSVGYTYSSYNEQFF,TGTGCCTGGAGTGTTGGCTACACATATAGCTCCTACAATGAGCAGTTCTTC
TRBJ1-1,TRBV5-1,.,few,CASSLELGMNTEAFF,TGCGCCAGCAGCTTGGAATTAGGGATGAACACTGAAGCTTTCTTT
TRBJ2-5,TRBV7-9,.,.,CASSFRDGWETQYF,TGTGCCAGCAGCTTCCGGGACGGGTGGGAGACCCAGTACTTC
TRBJ2-1,TRBV25-1,TRBD1,.,CASSGLGTDHNEQFF,TGTGCCAGCAGTGGTCTCGGGACAGATCACAATGAGCAGTTCTTC
TRBJ2-3,TRBV7-2,.,few,CASSPGRGGGSTDTQYF,TGTGCCAGCAGCCCCGGCAGGGGAGGCGGGAGCACAGATACGCAGTATTTT
TRBJ2-5,TRBV4-3,.,.,CASSRRGAQETQYF,TGCGCCAGCAGCCGTAGAGGAGCCCAAGAGACCCAGTACTTC
TRBJ1-6,TRBV6-1,.,.,CATIFQGANSPLHF,TGTGCCACAATATTCCAGGGTGCGAATTCACCCCTCCACTTT
TRBJ2-5,TRBV19,TRBD2,.,CASTAGGYQETQYF,TGTGCCAGTACCGCCGGGGGGTACCAAGAGACCCAGTACTTC
TRBJ2-2,TRBV4-3,.,.,CASRCPLEQTNTGELFF,TGCGCCAGCAGGTGCCCGCTGGAACAAACGAACACCGGGGAGCTGTTTTTT
TRBJ2-1,TRBV11-1,.,few,CASTVGENEQFF,TGTGCCAGCACCGTAGGGGAAAATGAGCAGTTCTTC
TRBJ2-1,TRBV4-1,.,.,CASSQGPRAPEQFF,TGCGCCAGCAGCCAAGGTCCCAGAGCCCCTGAGCAGTTCTTC
TRBJ2-3,TRBV20-1,.,.,CSAYTDTQYF,TGCAGTGCTTACACAGATACGCAGTATTTT
TRBJ2-5,TRBV7-2,TRBD1,.,CASSFDRVTQETQYF,TGTGCCAGCAGCTTCGACAGGGTTACTCAAGAGACCCAGTACTTC
TRBJ2-5,TRBV4-3,.,.,CASSQGPPLGRETQYF,TGCGCCAGCAGCCAAGGCCCGCCCTTGGGCCGGGAGACCCAGTACTTC
TRBJ1-2,TRBV4-3,TRBD1,.,CASSRTGLNYGYTF,TGCGCCAGCAGCCGGACAGGGTTAAACTATGGCTACACCTTC